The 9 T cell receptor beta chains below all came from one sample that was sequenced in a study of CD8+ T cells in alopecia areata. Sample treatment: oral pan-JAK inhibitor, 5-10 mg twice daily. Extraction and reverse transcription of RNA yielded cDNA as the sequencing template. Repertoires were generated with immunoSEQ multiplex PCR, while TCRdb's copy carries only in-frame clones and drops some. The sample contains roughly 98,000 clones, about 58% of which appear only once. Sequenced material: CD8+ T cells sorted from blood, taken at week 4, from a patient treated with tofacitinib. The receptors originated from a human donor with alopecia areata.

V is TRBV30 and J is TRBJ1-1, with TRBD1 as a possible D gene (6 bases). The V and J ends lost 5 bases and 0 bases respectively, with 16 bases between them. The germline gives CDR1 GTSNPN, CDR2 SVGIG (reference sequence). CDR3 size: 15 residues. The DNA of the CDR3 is TGTGCCTGGGGGCTCGGGACACCAATGAACACTGAAGCTTTCTTT. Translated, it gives CAWGLGTPMNTEAFF.

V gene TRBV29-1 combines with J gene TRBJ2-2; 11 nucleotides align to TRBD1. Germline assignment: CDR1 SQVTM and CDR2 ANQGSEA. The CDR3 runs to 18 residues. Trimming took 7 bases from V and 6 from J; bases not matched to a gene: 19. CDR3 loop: CSATGSYGTGGLAGELFF. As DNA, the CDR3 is TGCAGCGCCACAGGGTCCTACGGGACAGGGGGTTTGGCCGGGGAGCTGTTTTTT.

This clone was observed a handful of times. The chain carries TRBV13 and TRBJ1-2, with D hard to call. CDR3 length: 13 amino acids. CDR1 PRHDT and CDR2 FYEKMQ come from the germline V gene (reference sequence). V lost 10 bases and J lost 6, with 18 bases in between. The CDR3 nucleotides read TGTGCCACCACCGGTTCCTCCTTGGATGGCTACACCTTC. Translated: CATTGSSLDGYTF.

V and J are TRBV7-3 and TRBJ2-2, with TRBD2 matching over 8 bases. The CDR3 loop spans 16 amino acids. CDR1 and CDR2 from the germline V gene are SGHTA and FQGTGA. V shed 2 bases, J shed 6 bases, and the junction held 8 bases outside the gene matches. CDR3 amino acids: CASSLSSGGPPGELFF. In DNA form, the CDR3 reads TGTGCCAGCAGCTTATCCTCGGGGGGGCCTCCCGGGGAGCTGTTTTTT.

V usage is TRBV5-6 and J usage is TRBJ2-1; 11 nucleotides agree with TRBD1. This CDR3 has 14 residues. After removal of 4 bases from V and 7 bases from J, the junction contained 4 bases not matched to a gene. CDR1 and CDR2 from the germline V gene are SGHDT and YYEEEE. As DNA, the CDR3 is TGTGCCAGCAGCATTGGACAGGGGGCGAATGAGCAGTTCTTC. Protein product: CASSIGQGANEQFF.

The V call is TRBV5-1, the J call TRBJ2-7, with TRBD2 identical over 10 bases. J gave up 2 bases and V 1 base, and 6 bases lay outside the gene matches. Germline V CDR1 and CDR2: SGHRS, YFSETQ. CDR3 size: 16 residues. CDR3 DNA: TGCGCCAGCAGCTTGTACCAGCGGGAGGGCCCCTACGAGCAGTACTTC. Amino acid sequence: CASSLYQREGPYEQYF.

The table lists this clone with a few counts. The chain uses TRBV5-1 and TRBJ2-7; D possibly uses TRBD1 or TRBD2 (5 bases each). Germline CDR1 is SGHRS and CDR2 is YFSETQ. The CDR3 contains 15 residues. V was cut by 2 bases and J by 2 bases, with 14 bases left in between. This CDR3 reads CASSLGTGTTYEQYF. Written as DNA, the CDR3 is TGCGCCAGCAGCTTAGGGACCGGAACAACCTACGAGCAGTACTTC.

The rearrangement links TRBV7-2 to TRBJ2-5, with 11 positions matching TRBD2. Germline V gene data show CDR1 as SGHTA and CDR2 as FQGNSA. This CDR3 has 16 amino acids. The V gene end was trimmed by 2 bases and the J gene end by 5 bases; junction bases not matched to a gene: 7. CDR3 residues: CASSLLAGGLGETQYF. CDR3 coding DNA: TGTGCCAGCAGCTTACTAGCGGGAGGCCTAGGGGAGACCCAGTACTTC.

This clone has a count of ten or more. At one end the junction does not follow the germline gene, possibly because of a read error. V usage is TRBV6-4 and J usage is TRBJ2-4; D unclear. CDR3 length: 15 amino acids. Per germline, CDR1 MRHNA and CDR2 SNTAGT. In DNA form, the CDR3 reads TGTGCCAGCAGTTACTCGGAGTTACCCAAAAACATTCAGTACTTC. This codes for CASSYSELPKNIQYF.